The next 25 T cell receptor beta chains were all read from a single sample in a study of blood T cell repertoires in COVID-19. Method: immunoSEQ multiplex PCR; TCRdb's copy keeps in-frame clones and lacks some. The sample yields about 25,000 clones, about 91% seen once. Source material: peripheral blood. These receptors originate from a human donor in a cohort sampled during active COVID-19.

This CDR3 reads CASSIEGQGTFDNEQFF. Written as DNA, the CDR3 is TGTGCCAGTAGTATTGAAGGACAGGGGACTTTTGACAATGAGCAGTTCTTC. J is TRBJ2-1 and V is TRBV19; 9 bases are shared with TRBD1. Trimming removed 3 bases from V and 5 bases from J; junction bases left unmatched: 11. CDR1 is LNHDA and CDR2 is SQIVND in the germline V gene (reference sequence). The CDR3 covers 17 residues.

V and J are TRBV20-1 and TRBJ2-1, with D perhaps TRBD1 (5 bases). This CDR3 has 11 residues. Germline values: CDR1 DFQATT, CDR2 SNEGSKA (reference sequence). Trimming took 8 bases from V and 5 from J, leaving 10 bases between them. CDR3 nucleotides: TGCAGTCTAAACAGGAACAATGAGCAGTTCTTC. Translated: CSLNRNNEQFF.

The table lists this clone with a count of one. This chain joins TRBV19 and TRBJ2-2; 7 bases align to TRBD1. The CDR3 is 15 amino acids. Looked up from germline, CDR1 is LNHDA and CDR2 is SQIVND (reference sequence). With 5 bases clipped from V and 7 bases from J, the junction kept 10 bases outside the gene matches. CDR3 region: CASSRDREKVGELFF. The DNA for the CDR3 is TGTGCCAGTAGTCGCGACAGGGAGAAGGTCGGGGAGCTGTTTTTT.

The chain recombines TRBV4-2 with TRBJ2-3, with TRBD2 identical over 8 bases. CDR1 and CDR2 (germline): LGHNA, YNFKEQ. This CDR3 has 15 amino acids. V lost 5 bases, J lost 3 bases, and 7 bases stayed unmatched. The DNA of the CDR3 is TGTGCCAGCAGCGAAACTAGCGGTCTTACAGATACGCAGTATTTT. Translation: CASSETSGLTDTQYF.

In this sample, this clone turned up once. This rearrangement joins TRBV2 to TRBJ2-5; 8 bases align to TRBD2. CDR1 and CDR2 (germline): SNHLY, FYNNEI. J was trimmed by 12 bases and V by 1 base; bases with no gene match: 4. The CDR3 length is 12 residues. The CDR3 region is CASSEGTTSEYF. CDR3 sequence (DNA): TGTGCCAGCAGTGAAGGGACGACTAGCGAGTACTTC. The whole variable domain, remainder taken from reference TRBV2 and TRBJ2-5, is EPEVTQTPSHQVTQMGQEVILRCVPISNHLYFYWYRQILGQKVEFLVSFYNNEISEKSEIFDDQFSVERPDGSNFTLKIRSTKLEDSAMYFCASSEGTTSEYFGPGTRLLVL.

The rearrangement joins TRBV6-5 to TRBJ2-7; D might be TRBD2 (5 bases). V was trimmed by 7 bases and J by 3 bases, leaving 13 bases between them. The CDR3 spans 13 residues. Germline V lookup: CDR1 MNHEY, CDR2 SVGAGI. The CDR3 spells CASKRTVDYEQYF. CDR3 in DNA: TGTGCCAGCAAAAGGACTGTCGACTACGAGCAGTACTTC.

The chain recombines TRBV15 with TRBJ1-2; tentative D call: TRBD1 (5 bases). V was pared by 0 bases and J by 3 bases, with 11 bases between. The CDR3 has 15 residues. Germline CDR1 and CDR2: LNHNV and YYDKDF (reference sequence). CDR3 protein: CATSRDQGRHYGYTF. In DNA, the CDR3 is TGTGCCACCAGCAGAGATCAGGGCCGACACTATGGCTACACCTTC.

This chain uses TRBV28 with TRBJ2-7; D ambiguous. CDR3 size: 13 residues. CDR1 and CDR2 (germline): MDHEN, SYDVKM. The V gene lost 3 bases and the J gene lost 2 bases, with 8 bases spanning the gap. CDR3 region: CASSFSVTYEQYF. DNA for the CDR3: TGTGCCAGCAGTTTTTCAGTTACCTACGAGCAGTACTTC.

The chain combines TRBV7-8 with TRBJ1-5, with TRBD1 matching over 7 bases. The trim removed 6 bases at V and 3 bases at J, leaving 5 bases unmatched. Germline V gene lookup returns CDR1 SGHVS and CDR2 FQNEAQ. This CDR3 spans 14 amino acids. The CDR3 nucleotides are TGTGCCAGCAGACCAGACAGGGTCAATCAGCCCCAGCATTTT. Its translation: CASRPDRVNQPQHF.

The chain uses TRBV5-4 and TRBJ1-2; 7 positions match TRBD1. The germline V gene has CDR1 SGHNT and CDR2 YYREEE (reference sequence). The CDR3 has 16 amino acids. V trimming: 5 bases; J trimming: 4 bases; junction bases outside the gene matches: 14. CDR3 bases: TGTGCCAGCAGGAACCGGACAGGCGGGGAGACCTATGGCTACACCTTC. Encoded protein: CASRNRTGGETYGYTF.

The chain carries TRBV19 and TRBJ1-5; the D gene is possibly TRBD1 (5 bases). Trimming took 0 bases from V and 0 from J, leaving 9 bases between them. The CDR3 spans 16 residues. CDR1 LNHDA and CDR2 SQIVND come from the germline V gene (reference sequence). CDR3 in DNA: TGTGCCAGTAGTATAGATCATCAGGGTAGCAATCAGCCCCAGCATTTT. Translated, it gives CASSIDHQGSNQPQHF.

V usage is TRBV7-9 and J usage is TRBJ1-1; 9 bases fit TRBD1. The length of the CDR3 is 14 residues. The germline V gene encodes CDR1 SEHNR and CDR2 FQNEAQ (reference sequence). The trim removed 4 bases at V and 1 base at J, leaving 1 base unmatched. The CDR3 region has the DNA TGTGCCAGCAGCTCGGGACAGGGGAACACTGAAGCTTTCTTT. Translated: CASSSGQGNTEAFF.

The CDR3 protein is CASSQNVHDTEAFF. DNA for the CDR3: TGTGCCAGCAGCCAAAATGTACATGACACTGAAGCTTTCTTT. The chain combines TRBV5-4 with TRBJ1-1; D is undetermined. This CDR3 region has 14 residues. Germline assignment: CDR1 SGHNT and CDR2 YYREEE (reference sequence). The ends were cut back, 4 bases at V and 3 bases at J, with 13 bases in the middle.

The chain has TRBV23-1 and TRBJ2-1; D might be TRBD2 (5 bases). TRBV23-1 is sorted into the ORF group, with uncertain function. The germline V and J ends were trimmed by 4 bases and 9 bases, with 22 bases remaining between them. CDR3 length equals 16 residues. The CDR3 nucleotides are TGCGCCAGCAGTCCACGCCCTGGGCCCCGCGGGTGTGAGCAGTTCTTC. Translation: CASSPRPGPRGCEQFF.

V gene TRBV28 combines with J gene TRBJ2-7; D is unresolved. The V and J ends lost 2 bases and 2 bases respectively, with 7 bases between them. Germline CDR1 is MDHEN and CDR2 is SYDVKM. The CDR3 covers 13 residues. The CDR3 sequence: CASSLGLPYEQYF. As DNA, the CDR3 is TGTGCCAGCAGTTTAGGGCTCCCCTACGAGCAGTACTTC.

This chain joins TRBV4-2 and TRBJ2-3; TRBD1 agrees at 7 bases. CDR3 length equals 16 residues. Trimming took 4 bases from V and 2 from J; bases not matched to a gene: 9. CDR1 LGHNA and CDR2 YNFKEQ come from the germline V gene. The DNA of the CDR3 is TGTGCCAGCAGCCTGGCCGGGACAGCTGACACAGATACGCAGTATTTT. It encodes CASSLAGTADTDTQYF.

The gene calls are TRBV10-3 and TRBJ2-6; D is perhaps TRBD1 (6 bases). CDR1 is ENHRY and CDR2 is SYGVKD in the germline V gene. V was clipped by 1 base and J by 2 bases, with 9 bases between them. The CDR3 is 16 residues long. CDR3 residues: CAISELDRTGANVLTF. DNA of the CDR3: TGTGCCATCAGTGAGTTGGACAGAACTGGGGCCAACGTCCTGACTTTC.

The genes are TRBV7-9 and TRBJ1-6; 9 nucleotides match TRBD1. Per the germline V gene, CDR1 is SEHNR and CDR2 is FQNEAQ (reference sequence). The CDR3 has 15 amino acids. J was trimmed by 7 bases and V by 1 base; bases with no gene match: 2. CDR3 loop: CASSLGGQGNSPLHF. Here the CDR3 DNA reads TGTGCCAGCAGCTTAGGTGGACAGGGGAATTCACCCCTCCACTTT.

The V and J genes are TRBV5-4 and TRBJ2-7; possibly TRBD2 for D (5 bases). Trimming cost V 6 bases and J 5 bases, with 24 bases left between them. Germline V gives CDR1 SGHNT, CDR2 YYREEE (reference sequence). This CDR3 region has 16 residues. CDR3 protein: CASNAAGQTLHNEQYF. The CDR3 nucleotides are TGTGCCAGCAACGCGGCGGGCCAAACCTTACACAACGAGCAGTACTTC.

This sequence joins TRBV7-9 and TRBJ2-1; 7 bases match TRBD1. The CDR3 covers 13 residues. Germline CDR1 is SEHNR and CDR2 is FQNEAQ (reference sequence). J lost 7 bases, V lost 0 bases, and 0 bases had no gene match. CDR3 loop: CASSLAQGNEQFF. Written as DNA, the CDR3 is TGTGCCAGCAGCTTAGCACAGGGGAATGAGCAGTTCTTC.

The chain joins TRBV11-2 to TRBJ2-7; 9 bases agree with TRBD2. The ends lost 1 base at V and 5 bases at J; junction bases unmatched: 6. CDR1 and CDR2 (germline): SGHAT, FQNNGV. This CDR3 comprises 15 residues. This CDR3 reads CASSLVRGGLDEQYF. The DNA of the CDR3 is TGTGCCAGCAGCTTAGTGCGGGGGGGCCTTGACGAGCAGTACTTC.

The chain carries TRBV5-8 and TRBJ2-1; D might be TRBD2 (5 bases). V lost 7 bases, J lost 1 base, and 12 bases lay in between. There are 14 residues in the CDR3. From germline, CDR1 is SGHTS and CDR2 YDEGEE. CDR3 amino acids: CASDLRDSYNEQFF. Here the CDR3 DNA reads TGTGCCAGCGACCTACGGGATTCCTACAATGAGCAGTTCTTC.

The chain joins TRBV18 to TRBJ1-1; 7 bases are a match to TRBD1. The CDR3 contains 14 residues. Germline CDR1 is KGHSH and CDR2 is LQKENI. After removal of 3 bases from V and 1 base from J, the junction contained 2 bases not matched to a gene. Here the CDR3 DNA reads TGTGCCAGCTCACCCTGGACAGGGAACACTGAAGCTTTCTTT. Its protein product is CASSPWTGNTEAFF. Full variable domain (missing parts from reference TRBV18 and TRBJ1-1): NAGVMQNPRHLVRRRGQEARLRCSPMKGHSHVYWYRQLPEEGLKFMVYLQKENIIDESGMPKERFSAEFPKEGPSILRIQQVVRGDSAAYFCASSPWTGNTEAFFGQGTRLTVV.

This chain uses TRBV2 with TRBJ1-5; 7 bases align to TRBD1. CDR3 length: 17 residues. Per germline, CDR1 SNHLY and CDR2 FYNNEI. Trimming at V came to 2 bases and at J to 0 bases, leaving 7 bases not matched to a gene. CDR3: CASSEWGTVYSNQPQHF. The CDR3 nucleotides read TGTGCCAGCAGTGAATGGGGGACAGTATATAGCAATCAGCCCCAGCATTTT.

The gene calls are TRBV2 and TRBJ2-5; no definite D call. The V gene's germline CDR1 is SNHLY and CDR2 FYNNEI. Trimming left V 1 base short and J 2 bases short, with 11 bases between. The CDR3 runs to 15 residues. The CDR3 protein is CASSEGRSPQETQYF. The CDR3, as DNA: TGTGCCAGCAGTGAAGGCAGGTCCCCACAAGAGACCCAGTACTTC.